This T cell receptor (beta chain) was documented in a study of response to subunit inactivated influenza vaccine. Notes on the study in general: Authors suggested each seasonal flu vaccination may recruit only limited numbers of new T cells.

About this clonotype itself: Its antigen is undetermined.

TCRdb ran MiXCR on the RT-PCR reads and lists one entry per CDR3 protein. The table records roughly 700,000 distinct CDR3 sequences, approximately 14% of them present only once. The CDR3 totals 15 residues. Germline assignment: CDR1 SGHVS and CDR2 FQNEAQ. The trim removed 5 bases at V and 2 bases at J, leaving 8 bases unmatched. This clonotype originated in a man aged 45-65 years who received an inactivated influenza vaccine. The rearrangement links TRBV7-8 to TRBJ2-7; the match to TRBD1 covers 8 bases. The sample was PBMCs from blood, taken 14 days before vaccination. As DNA, the CDR3 is TGTGCCAGCAGCCAGGGCCGGGACAGGACCTACGAGCAGTACTTC. Amino acids: CASSQGRDRTYEQYF.